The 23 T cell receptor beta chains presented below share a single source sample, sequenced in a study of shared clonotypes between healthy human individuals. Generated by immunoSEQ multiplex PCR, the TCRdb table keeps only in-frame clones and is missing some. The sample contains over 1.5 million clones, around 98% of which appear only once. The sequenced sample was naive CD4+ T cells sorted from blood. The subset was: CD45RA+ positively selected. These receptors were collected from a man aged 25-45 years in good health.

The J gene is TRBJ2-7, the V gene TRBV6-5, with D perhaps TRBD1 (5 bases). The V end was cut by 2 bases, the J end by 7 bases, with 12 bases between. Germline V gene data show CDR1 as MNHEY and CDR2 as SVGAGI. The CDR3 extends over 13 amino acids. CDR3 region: CASSYGSSGEQYF. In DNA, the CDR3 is TGTGCCAGCAGTTACGGCTCGTCAGGGGAGCAGTACTTC.

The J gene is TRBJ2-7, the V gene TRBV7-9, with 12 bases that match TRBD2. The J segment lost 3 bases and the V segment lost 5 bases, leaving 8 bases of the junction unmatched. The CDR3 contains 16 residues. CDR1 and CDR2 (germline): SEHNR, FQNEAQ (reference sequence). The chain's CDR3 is CASSQGVLAGGYEQYF. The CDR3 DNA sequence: TGTGCCAGCAGCCAGGGGGTACTAGCGGGAGGCTACGAGCAGTACTTC.

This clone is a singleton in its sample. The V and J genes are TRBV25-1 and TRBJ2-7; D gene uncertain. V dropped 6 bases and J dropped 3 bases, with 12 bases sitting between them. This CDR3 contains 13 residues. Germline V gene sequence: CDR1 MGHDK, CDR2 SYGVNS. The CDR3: CASSDQNHYEQYF. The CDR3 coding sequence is TGTGCCAGCAGCGACCAAAACCACTACGAGCAGTACTTC.

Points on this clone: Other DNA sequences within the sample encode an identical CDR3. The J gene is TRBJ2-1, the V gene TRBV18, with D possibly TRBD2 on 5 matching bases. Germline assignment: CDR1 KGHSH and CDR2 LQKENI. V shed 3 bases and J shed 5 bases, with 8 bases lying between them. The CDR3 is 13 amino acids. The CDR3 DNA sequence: TGTGCCAGCTCACCCGGACTTAACAATGAGCAGTTCTTC. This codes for CASSPGLNNEQFF.

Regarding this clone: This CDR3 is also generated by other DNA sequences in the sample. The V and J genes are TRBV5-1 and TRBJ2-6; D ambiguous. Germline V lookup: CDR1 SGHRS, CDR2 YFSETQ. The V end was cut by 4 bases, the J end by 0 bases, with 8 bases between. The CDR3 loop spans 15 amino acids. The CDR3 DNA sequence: TGCGCCAGCAGCCTAGGGAACTCTGGGGCCAACGTCCTGACTTTC. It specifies CASSLGNSGANVLTF.

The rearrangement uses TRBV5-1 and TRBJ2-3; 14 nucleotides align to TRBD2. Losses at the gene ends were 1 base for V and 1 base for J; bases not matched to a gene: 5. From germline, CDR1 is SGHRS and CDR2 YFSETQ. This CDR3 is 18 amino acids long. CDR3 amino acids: CASSLRLAGGVGTDTQYF. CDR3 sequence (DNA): TGCGCCAGCAGCTTGCGACTAGCGGGAGGGGTCGGCACAGATACGCAGTATTTT.

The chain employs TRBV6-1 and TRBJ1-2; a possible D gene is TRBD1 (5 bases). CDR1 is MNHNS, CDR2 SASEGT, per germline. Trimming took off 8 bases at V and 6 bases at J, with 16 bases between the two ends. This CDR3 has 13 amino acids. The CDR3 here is CASALKVGDGYTF. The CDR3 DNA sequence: TGTGCCAGCGCCCTTAAGGTGGGGGATGGCTACACCTTC.

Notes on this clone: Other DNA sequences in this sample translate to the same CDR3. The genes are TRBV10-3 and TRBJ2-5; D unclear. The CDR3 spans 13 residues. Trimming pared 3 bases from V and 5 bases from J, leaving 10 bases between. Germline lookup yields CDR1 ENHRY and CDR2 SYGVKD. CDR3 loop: CAISDGRQETQYF. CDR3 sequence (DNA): TGTGCCATCAGTGATGGCCGCCAGGAGACCCAGTACTTC.

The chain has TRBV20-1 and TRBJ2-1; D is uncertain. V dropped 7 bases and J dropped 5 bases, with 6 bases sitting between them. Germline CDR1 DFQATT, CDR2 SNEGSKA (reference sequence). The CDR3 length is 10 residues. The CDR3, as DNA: TGCAGTGACGGAGACAATGAGCAGTTCTTC. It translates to CSDGDNEQFF.

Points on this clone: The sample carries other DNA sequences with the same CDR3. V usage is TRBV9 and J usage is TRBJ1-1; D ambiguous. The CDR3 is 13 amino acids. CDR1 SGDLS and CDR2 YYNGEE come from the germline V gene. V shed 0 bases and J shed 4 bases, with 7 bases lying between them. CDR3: CASSVVGSTEAFF. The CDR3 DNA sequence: TGTGCCAGCAGCGTAGTGGGTAGCACTGAAGCTTTCTTT.

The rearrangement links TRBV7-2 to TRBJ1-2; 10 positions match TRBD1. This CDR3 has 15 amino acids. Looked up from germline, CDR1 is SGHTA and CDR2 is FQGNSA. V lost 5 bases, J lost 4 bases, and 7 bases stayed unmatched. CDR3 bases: TGTGCCAGCAGCCCGGACAGGGGGGTGATCTATGGCTACACCTTC. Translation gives CASSPDRGVIYGYTF.

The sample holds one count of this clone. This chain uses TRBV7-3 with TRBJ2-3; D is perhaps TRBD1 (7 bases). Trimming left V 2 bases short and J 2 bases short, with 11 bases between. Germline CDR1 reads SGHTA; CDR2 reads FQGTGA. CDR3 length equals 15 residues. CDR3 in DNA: TGTGCCAGCAGCTTACAGGGGGGAAACACAGATACGCAGTATTTT. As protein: CASSLQGGNTDTQYF.

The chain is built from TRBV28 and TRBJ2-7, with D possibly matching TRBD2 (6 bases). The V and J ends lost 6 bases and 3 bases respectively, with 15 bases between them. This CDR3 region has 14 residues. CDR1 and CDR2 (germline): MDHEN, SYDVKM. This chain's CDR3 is CASSLRAGSYEQYF. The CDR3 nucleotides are TGTGCCAGCAGCTTAAGGGCGGGAAGCTACGAGCAGTACTTC.

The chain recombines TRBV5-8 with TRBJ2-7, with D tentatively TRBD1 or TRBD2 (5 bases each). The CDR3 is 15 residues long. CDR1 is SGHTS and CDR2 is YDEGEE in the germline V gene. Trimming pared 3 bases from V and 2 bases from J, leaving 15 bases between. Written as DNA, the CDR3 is TGTGCCAGCAGCTCCCGGGACCTCAGAGCCTACGAGCAGTACTTC. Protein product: CASSSRDLRAYEQYF.

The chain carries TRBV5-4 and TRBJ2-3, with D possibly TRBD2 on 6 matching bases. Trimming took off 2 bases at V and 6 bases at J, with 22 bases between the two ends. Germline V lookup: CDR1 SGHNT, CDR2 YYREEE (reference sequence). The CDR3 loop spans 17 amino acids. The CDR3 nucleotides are TGTGCCAGCAGCTTTGGCGCGGCTAGCGCTATTAGGGATACGCAGTATTTT. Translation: CASSFGAASAIRDTQYF. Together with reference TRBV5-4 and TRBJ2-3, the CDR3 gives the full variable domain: ETGVTQSPTHLIKTRGQQVTLRCSSQSGHNTVSWYQQALGQGPQFIFQYYREEENGRGNFPPRFSGLQFPNYSSELNVNALELDDSALYLCASSFGAASAIRDTQYFGPGTRLTVL.

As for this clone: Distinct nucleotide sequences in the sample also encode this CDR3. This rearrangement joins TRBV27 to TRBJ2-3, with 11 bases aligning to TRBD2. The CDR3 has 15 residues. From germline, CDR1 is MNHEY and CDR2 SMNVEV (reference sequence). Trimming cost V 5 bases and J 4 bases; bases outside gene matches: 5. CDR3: CASSLLAGVPDTQYF. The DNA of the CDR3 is TGTGCCAGCAGTCTACTAGCGGGAGTACCAGATACGCAGTATTTT.

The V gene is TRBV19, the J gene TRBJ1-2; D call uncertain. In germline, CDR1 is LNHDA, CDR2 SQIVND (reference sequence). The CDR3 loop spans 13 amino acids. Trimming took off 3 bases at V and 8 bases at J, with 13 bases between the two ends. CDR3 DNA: TGTGCCAGTAGTATTCAAAGGTCTCTCGGCTACACCTTC. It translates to CASSIQRSLGYTF.

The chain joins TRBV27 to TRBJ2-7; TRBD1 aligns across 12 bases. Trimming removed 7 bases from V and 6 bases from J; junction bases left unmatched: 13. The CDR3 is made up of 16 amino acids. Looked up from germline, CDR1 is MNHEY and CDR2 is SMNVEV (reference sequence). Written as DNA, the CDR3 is TGTGCCAGCACAAGCCTAACGGGACAGGGGGCATCCGAGCAGTACTTC. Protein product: CASTSLTGQGASEQYF.

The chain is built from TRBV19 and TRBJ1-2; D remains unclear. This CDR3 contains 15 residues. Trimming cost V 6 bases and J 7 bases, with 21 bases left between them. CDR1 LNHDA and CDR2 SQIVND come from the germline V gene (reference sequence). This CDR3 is CASSPATAMGTGYTF. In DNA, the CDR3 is TGTGCCAGTAGCCCCGCGACGGCAATGGGAACTGGCTACACCTTC.

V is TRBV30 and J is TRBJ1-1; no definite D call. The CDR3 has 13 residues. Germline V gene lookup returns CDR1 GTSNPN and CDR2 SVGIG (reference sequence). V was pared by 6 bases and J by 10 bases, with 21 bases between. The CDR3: CACNRPNARGAFF. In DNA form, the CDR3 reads TGTGCCTGCAACCGACCAAACGCCCGGGGAGCTTTCTTT. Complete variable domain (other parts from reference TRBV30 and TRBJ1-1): SQTIHQWPATLVQPVGSPLSLECTVEGTSNPNLYWYRQAAGRGLQLLFYSVGIGQISSEVPQNLSASRPQDRQFILSSKKLLLSDSGFYLCACNRPNARGAFFGQGTRLTVV.

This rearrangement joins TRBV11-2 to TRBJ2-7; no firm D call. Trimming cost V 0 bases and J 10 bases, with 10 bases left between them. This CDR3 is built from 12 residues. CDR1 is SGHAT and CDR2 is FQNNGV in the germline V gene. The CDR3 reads CASSLDSSAQYF. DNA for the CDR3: TGTGCCAGCAGCTTAGACTCCTCCGCTCAGTACTTC. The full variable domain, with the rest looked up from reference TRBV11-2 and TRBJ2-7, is EAGVAQSPRYKIIEKRQSVAFWCNPISGHATLYWYQQILGQGPKLLIQFQNNGVVDDSQLPKDRFSAERLKGVDSTLKIQPAKLEDSAVYLCASSLDSSAQYFGPGTRLTVT.

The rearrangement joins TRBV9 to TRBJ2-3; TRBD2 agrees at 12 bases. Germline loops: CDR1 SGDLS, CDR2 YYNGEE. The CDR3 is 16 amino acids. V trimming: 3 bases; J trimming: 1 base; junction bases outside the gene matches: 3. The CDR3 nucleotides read TGTGCCAGCAGCGCCCGGACTAGCGGGGGCACAGATACGCAGTATTTT. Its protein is CASSARTSGGTDTQYF.

CDR3 sequence reads: CAISGGQGAQPQHF. As DNA, the CDR3 is TGTGCCATCAGTGGGGGACAGGGGGCTCAGCCCCAGCATTTT. V and J are TRBV10-3 and TRBJ1-5, with 12 bases aligning to TRBD1. Germline-derived CDR1 and CDR2 are ENHRY and SYGVKD. V was pared by 4 bases and J by 6 bases, with 1 base of the junction left unmatched. CDR3 length: 14 amino acids.